Given below is one T cell receptor beta chain in context. Antigen specificity is unknown. This specimen belongs to a study of blood T cells in healthy people across ages. Study-wide results and caveats: PBMCs went unsorted, and a conclusive naive versus antigen-experienced comparison was therefore prevented.

The authors ran a second PCR of roughly 6 to 12 cycles using a sample-barcoded 5' primer and a J-beta primer mix. TCRdb redid the calling of the 5' RACE reads with MiXCR, one entry per CDR3 protein. The table records 650,000 to 800,000 distinct CDR3 sequences, about 42% of them present only once. The CDR3 length is 13 residues. V lost 5 bases to trimming and J lost 8 bases; unmatched junction nucleotides: 6. The germline V gene has CDR1 SEHNR and CDR2 FQNEAQ (reference sequence). Specimen: blood. This receptor was identified in a man aged 55 to 70 in good health. This chain joins TRBV7-9 and TRBJ2-1, with TRBD1 matching over 7 bases. This CDR3 is CASSVGQADEQFF. The CDR3 DNA is TGTGCCAGCAGCGTAGGACAGGCCGATGAGCAGTTCTTC.